These T cell receptor beta chains were read from a single sample in a study of T cell repertoires in cytomegalovirus infection. MiXCR, applied by TCRdb to the reads, yields one record per CDR3 protein. The sample shows over 250,000 distinct CDR3 sequences, more than 20% of them seen only once. The material sequenced was PBMCs. These receptors were obtained from a human donor in good health (CMV status not recorded). Some clones in this sample may be carry-over from other donors' samples. Both conserved end residues are part of each CDR3. The D gene is left open where the match is weak. A clone size is listed for some rows: how often the clone was seen (once, few, many), or a class if it is expanded.

v_gene,len,j_gene,d_gene,abundance,CDR3nt,CDR3aa
TRBV11-2,15,TRBJ2-7,.,few,TGTGCCAGCAGCTTATCTGCGGGGTGGGGAGACGAGCAGTACTTC,CASSLSAGWGDEQYF
TRBV11-2,14,TRBJ1-5,.,.,TGTGCCAGCAGCTTAGATCCGAGCTATCAGCCCCAGCATTTT,CASSLDPSYQPQHF
TRBV5-4,14,TRBJ1-2,.,few,TGTGCCAGCAGCCGGGACCCCGAAGGGTATGGCTACACCTTC,CASSRDPEGYGYTF
TRBV7-9,14,TRBJ1-1,.,many,TGTGCCAGCAGCTTAGCGCTTGGGGCTCCTGAAGCTTTCTTT,CASSLALGAPEAFF
TRBV28,19,TRBJ2-1,TRBD2,.,TGTGCCAGCAGTCCCCGTCAGCGGGGGGCTCAGAACTCCTACAATGAGCAGTTCTTC,CASSPRQRGAQNSYNEQFF
TRBV6-8,14,TRBJ2-7,.,few,TGTGCCAGCAGTCCAGGACAGCATGGGTACGAGCAGTACTTC,CASSPGQHGYEQYF
TRBV6-1,16,TRBJ2-7,.,many,TGTGCCAGCAGTGAAAGCGGGGGACAGGGAATCTACGAGCAGTACTTC,CASSESGGQGIYEQYF
TRBV5-4,15,TRBJ2-1,TRBD1,.,TGTGCCAGCAGCTTGGGGACAGGGGATATCGATGAGCAGTTCTTC,CASSLGTGDIDEQFF
TRBV30,15,TRBJ1-6,TRBD1,few,TGTGCCTGGAGCTTCCGGACAGGGGGTGGATCACCCCTCCACTTT,CAWSFRTGGGSPLHF
TRBV6-5,15,TRBJ1-5,.,.,TGTGCCAGCAGTCTGGGTTTCCAGTTGAATCAGCCCCAGCATTTT,CASSLGFQLNQPQHF
TRBV6-1,13,TRBJ2-3,.,.,TGTGCCAGCACCCCTAACCCCTCGGATACGCAGTATTTT,CASTPNPSDTQYF
TRBV2,14,TRBJ2-5,.,few,TGTGCCAGCAGTGGAGAAGGGGCCGGAGAGACCCAGTACTTC,CASSGEGAGETQYF
TRBV10-3,14,TRBJ1-3,.,few,TGTGCCATCAGTGAGTCGGAGGGGTACCACACCATATATTTT,CAISESEGYHTIYF
TRBV11-2,15,TRBJ1-2,.,.,TGTGCCAGCAGCTCTCAGCGGGGGACGGTTGCTGACTACACCTTC,CASSSQRGTVADYTF
TRBV28,15,TRBJ2-1,TRBD2,.,TGTGCCAGCAGTTTAATCGCGGGAGTAAGCAATGAGCAGTTCTTC,CASSLIAGVSNEQFF
TRBV5-6,14,TRBJ2-1,.,few,TGTGCCAGCAGCTTGGGCTACCGGTACAATGAGCAGTTCTTC,CASSLGYRYNEQFF
TRBV28,14,TRBJ2-3,TRBD2,.,TGTGCCAGCGACCTAGCGGGAGGAACAGATACGCAGTATTTT,CASDLAGGTDTQYF